This T cell receptor (beta chain) was sequenced in a study of blood T cell repertoires in COVID-19. Using immunoSEQ multiplex PCR, the repertoire was profiled, and TCRdb retains in-frame clones only, with some absent. This sample has approximately 140,000 clones; approximately 87% occur once, and the top ten carry 1.2%. This CDR3 contains 18 residues. Germline V gene lookup returns CDR1 ENHRY and CDR2 SYGVKD. J lost 9 bases, V lost 10 bases, and 29 bases had no gene match. All enrollees were about 18 to 89 years old and from about 25 US areas. The sequencing input was PBMCs or T cells enriched from blood (not recorded which). This chain uses TRBV10-3 with TRBJ1-2; 7 bases line up with TRBD1. This clonotype was obtained from a woman under 40 with acute COVID-19. The CDR3 nucleotides are TGTGCCACCTCCCCAAATGGGTACTTCGGGACAGAAAATAACAGCTACACCTTC. Translating it yields CATSPNGYFGTENNSYTF.